The 4 T cell receptor beta chains presented below share a single source sample, sequenced in a study of T cell changes during pregnancy in multiple sclerosis. TCRdb's copy holds only in-frame clones and misses some; the assay was immunoSEQ multiplex PCR. This table has tens of thousands of clones, around 94% appearing once. Sample: peripheral blood, taken in the third trimester of pregnancy. The receptors derive from a female donor in good health, enrolled as a control in a pregnancy study.

The chain is built from TRBV27 and TRBJ2-1; 8 nucleotides align to TRBD1. Germline CDR1 reads MNHEY; CDR2 reads SMNVEV (reference sequence). This CDR3 contains 15 residues. The V and J ends lost 2 bases and 9 bases, in that order; junction bases with no gene match: 9. The CDR3 nucleotides read TGTGCCAGCAGTTTACAGGGGGCAGTAACGGGTGAGCAGTTCTTC. Residues: CASSLQGAVTGEQFF.

The rearrangement joins TRBV10-3 to TRBJ2-1; D unresolved. This CDR3 comprises 14 residues. Trimming pared 8 bases from V and 0 bases from J, leaving 11 bases between. The germline CDR1 and CDR2 sequences are ENHRY and SYGVKD. CDR3 bases: TGTGCCATCTCCGGTTCGAGCTCCTACAATGAGCAGTTCTTC. Translating it yields CAISGSSSYNEQFF.

The chain joins TRBV7-9 to TRBJ1-1, with D tentatively TRBD1 (6 bases). The germline gives CDR1 SEHNR, CDR2 FQNEAQ (reference sequence). This CDR3 contains 15 residues. V was clipped by 3 bases and J by 4 bases, with 15 bases between them. CDR3 loop: CASSLLSQGSTEAFF. CDR3 bases: TGTGCCAGCAGCTTGCTATCACAGGGATCCACTGAAGCTTTCTTT.

This chain joins TRBV15 and TRBJ1-6; 8 nucleotides line up with TRBD1. The CDR3 sequence is 16 residues long. Germline values: CDR1 LNHNV, CDR2 YYDKDF (reference sequence). Trimming at V came to 6 bases and at J to 9 bases, leaving 13 bases not matched to a gene. The CDR3 region is CATRPLTGDRGSPLHF. The CDR3 DNA follows: TGTGCCACCAGACCTCTGACAGGGGATCGTGGTTCACCCCTCCACTTT.